The next 2 T cell receptor beta chains were all read from a single sample in a study of T cell responses to AZD1222 COVID-19 vaccine. Using immunoSEQ multiplex PCR, the repertoire was profiled, and TCRdb retains in-frame clones only, with some absent. Of 110,000 or so clones listed, 88% were seen once; the top ten hold 10% to 15%. The sequencing here drew on peripheral blood, taken on day 0 of MenACWY control vaccination. All receptors derive from an adult in good health.

This rearrangement joins TRBV13 to TRBJ1-3, with D maybe TRBD1 (5 bases). The V end was cut by 1 base, the J end by 2 bases, with 12 bases between. The CDR3 sequence is 16 residues long. Germline lookup yields CDR1 PRHDT and CDR2 FYEKMQ (reference sequence). The CDR3 spells CASSLVGQGPGNTIYF. CDR3 DNA sequence: TGTGCCAGCAGCTTAGTTGGGCAGGGCCCTGGAAACACCATATATTTT.

The CDR3 reads CSVRSGNTIYF. CDR3 DNA sequence: TGCAGTGTTAGGTCGGGTAACACCATATATTTT. This chain connects TRBV20-1 to TRBJ1-3; D remains unclear. Trimming left V 7 bases short and J 7 bases short, with 11 bases between. The CDR3 has 11 amino acids. The germline V gene encodes CDR1 DFQATT and CDR2 SNEGSKA (reference sequence).